The 7 T cell receptor beta chains reported below all come from one sample, sequenced in a study of human T cells and chemical hapten exposure. The time point denotes: patch test 1, 2 weeks after DPC sensitization. The sample's treatment: therapeutic diphenylcyclopropenone sensitization with weekly scalp DPC. TCRdb used MiXCR to reprocess the RACE reads, holding one entry per CDR3 protein. The data show about 120,000 distinct CDR3 sequences, roughly an eighth seen once. Here the sequenced sample was whole blood, taken in connection with sensitization to the hapten diphenylcyclopropenone (DPC). The receptor set was obtained from a man aged 18 to 29 with alopecia areata. Some clones in this sample may be carry-over from other donors' samples.

The genes are TRBV6-2 or TRBV6-3 and TRBJ1-5; D perhaps matches TRBD1 (6 bases). Germline V CDR1 and CDR2: MNHEY, SVGEGT. V shed 2 bases and J shed 5 bases, with 16 bases lying between them. The CDR3 contains 16 residues. The CDR3 sequence: CASSYMGHRVDQPQHF. CDR3 coding DNA: TGTGCCAGCAGTTACATGGGACATCGCGTAGATCAGCCCCAGCATTTT.

The CDR3 DNA follows: TGCAGTGCTAGAGGGGGGGGCCCTTCCTACGAGCAGTACGTC. Its protein is CSARGGGPSYEQYV. The chain has TRBV20-1 and TRBJ2-7; D might be TRBD2 (7 bases). Deletions cut 1 base from V and 1 base from J, with 11 bases between. CDR1 is DFQATT, CDR2 SNEGSKA, per germline (reference sequence). CDR3 length: 14 amino acids.

In its sample, this clonotype was seen a few times. This sequence joins TRBV11-2 and TRBJ2-3; D is uncertain. The CDR3 has 12 residues. The germline CDR1 and CDR2 sequences are SGHAT and FQNNGV. V lost 0 bases and J 6 bases, leaving 4 bases between the germline ends. The CDR3 loop reads CASSLDVDTQYF. The CDR3 nucleotides read TGTGCCAGCAGCTTAGATGTGGATACGCAGTATTTT.

Worth noting for this clonotype: In this CDR3 the conserved last residue, phenylalanine or tryptophan, is missing, so a read error is likely. The chain links TRBV12-3 or TRBV12-4 to TRBJ2-1; TRBD1 or TRBD2 may be the D gene (5 bases each). Between the trimmed V and J ends, which lost 5 bases and 1 base, there was a span of 21 bases. The CDR3 loop spans 18 amino acids. In DNA, the CDR3 is TGTGCCAGCAGTAGCAAGGGACGGAAACCTAATTCCTACAATGAGCAGTTCATC. Residues: CASSSKGRKPNSYNEQFI.

This sequence joins TRBV10-3 and TRBJ2-5; 7 bases fit TRBD1. V was pared by 8 bases and J by 4 bases, with 7 bases of the junction left unmatched. This CDR3 region has 13 residues. The germline gives CDR1 ENHRY, CDR2 SYGVKD. CDR3 in amino acids: CAIDRECRETQYF. The CDR3 DNA reads as TGTGCCATCGACAGGGAGTGTAGAGAGACCCAGTACTTC.

The chain couples TRBV5-5 to TRBJ2-5; 10 bases are shared with TRBD2. The V gene end was trimmed by 4 bases and the J gene end by 5 bases; junction bases not matched to a gene: 8. The CDR3 is 15 residues long. Germline V lookup: CDR1 SGHKS, CDR2 YYEKEE (reference sequence). This chain's CDR3 is CASSPALSGGETQYF. The CDR3 nucleotides are TGTGCCAGCAGCCCCGCCCTTAGCGGGGGGGAGACCCAGTACTTC.

This clonotype was observed a handful of times. The V call is TRBV6-2 or TRBV6-3, the J call TRBJ2-2; tentatively, D is TRBD1 (5 bases). The V gene lost 6 bases and the J gene lost 5 bases, with 13 bases spanning the gap. Germline CDR1 MNHEY, CDR2 SVGEGT. The CDR3 consists of 14 residues. CDR3 protein: CASRQGLVTGELFF. DNA of the CDR3: TGTGCCAGCAGGCAGGGTTTAGTGACCGGGGAGCTGTTTTTT.